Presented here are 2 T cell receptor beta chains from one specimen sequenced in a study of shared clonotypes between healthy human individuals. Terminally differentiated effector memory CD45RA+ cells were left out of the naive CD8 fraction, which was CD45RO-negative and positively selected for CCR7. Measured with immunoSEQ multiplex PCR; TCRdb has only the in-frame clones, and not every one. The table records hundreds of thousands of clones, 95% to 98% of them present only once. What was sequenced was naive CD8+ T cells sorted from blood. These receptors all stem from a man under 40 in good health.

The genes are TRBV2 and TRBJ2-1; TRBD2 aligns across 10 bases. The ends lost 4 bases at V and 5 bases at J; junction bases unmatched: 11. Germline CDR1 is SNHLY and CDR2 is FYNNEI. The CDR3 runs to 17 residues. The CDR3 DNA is TGTGCCAGCAGTGGCCTAGCGGGAGAGGCGGGGGACAATGAGCAGTTCTTC. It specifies CASSGLAGEAGDNEQFF.

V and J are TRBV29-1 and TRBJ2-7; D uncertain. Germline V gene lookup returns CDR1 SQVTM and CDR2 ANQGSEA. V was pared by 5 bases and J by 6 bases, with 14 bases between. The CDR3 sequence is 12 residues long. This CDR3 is CSVRATSGEQYF. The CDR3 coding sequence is TGCAGCGTTCGGGCGACTTCAGGCGAGCAGTACTTC.